This note documents a single T cell receptor (beta chain) sequence. Its antigen remains unidentified. Other DNA sequences in the sample encode the same CDR3. The CDR3 sequence is 19 residues long. CDR1 is SNHLY and CDR2 is FYNNEI in the germline V gene. V was clipped by 2 bases and J by 0 bases; unmatched bases: 9. These data belong to a study of radiotherapy plus CTLA-4 blockade in lung cancer. Measured with immunoSEQ multiplex PCR; TCRdb has only the in-frame clones, and not every one. The repertoire holds around 30,000 clones, with around 75% as singletons. Ipilimumab-mediated CTLA-4 blockade plus focal radiation was given to patients having chemo-refractory metastatic non-small-cell lung cancer. Study-level findings and limits: Response was reportedly best predicted by early blood T cell clone dynamics, with interferon-beta. Researchers report tumor-derived TCR clones expanding in blood after radiotherapy plus ipilimumab.

This receptor was identified in a human donor with non-small cell lung cancer that progressed on radiotherapy plus ipilimumab. The rearrangement uses TRBV2 and TRBJ2-6; 8 bases align to TRBD1. The specimen was peripheral blood, collected from a patient treated with radiotherapy plus ipilimumab. CDR3 DNA: TGTGCCAGCAGTGAATTTAGACAGGGGTCACACTCTGGGGCCAACGTCCTGACTTTC. This encodes CASSEFRQGSHSGANVLTF.